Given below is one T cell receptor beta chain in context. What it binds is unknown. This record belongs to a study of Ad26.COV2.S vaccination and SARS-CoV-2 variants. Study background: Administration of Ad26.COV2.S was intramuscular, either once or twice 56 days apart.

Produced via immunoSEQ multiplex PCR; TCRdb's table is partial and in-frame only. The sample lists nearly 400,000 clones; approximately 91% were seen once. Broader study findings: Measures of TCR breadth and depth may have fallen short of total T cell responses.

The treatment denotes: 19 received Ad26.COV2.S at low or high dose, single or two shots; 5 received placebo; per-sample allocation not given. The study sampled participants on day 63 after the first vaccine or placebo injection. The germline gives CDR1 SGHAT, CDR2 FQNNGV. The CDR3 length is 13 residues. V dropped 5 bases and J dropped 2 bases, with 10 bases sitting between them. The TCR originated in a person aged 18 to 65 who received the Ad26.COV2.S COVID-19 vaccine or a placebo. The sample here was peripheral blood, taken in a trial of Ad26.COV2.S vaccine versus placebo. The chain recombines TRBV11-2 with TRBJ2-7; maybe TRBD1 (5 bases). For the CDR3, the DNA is TGTGCCAGCAGCCGCCCGGACACCTACGAGCAGTACTTC. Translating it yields CASSRPDTYEQYF. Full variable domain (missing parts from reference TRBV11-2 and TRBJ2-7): EAGVAQSPRYKIIEKRQSVAFWCNPISGHATLYWYQQILGQGPKLLIQFQNNGVVDDSQLPKDRFSAERLKGVDSTLKIQPAKLEDSAVYLCASSRPDTYEQYFGPGTRLTVT.